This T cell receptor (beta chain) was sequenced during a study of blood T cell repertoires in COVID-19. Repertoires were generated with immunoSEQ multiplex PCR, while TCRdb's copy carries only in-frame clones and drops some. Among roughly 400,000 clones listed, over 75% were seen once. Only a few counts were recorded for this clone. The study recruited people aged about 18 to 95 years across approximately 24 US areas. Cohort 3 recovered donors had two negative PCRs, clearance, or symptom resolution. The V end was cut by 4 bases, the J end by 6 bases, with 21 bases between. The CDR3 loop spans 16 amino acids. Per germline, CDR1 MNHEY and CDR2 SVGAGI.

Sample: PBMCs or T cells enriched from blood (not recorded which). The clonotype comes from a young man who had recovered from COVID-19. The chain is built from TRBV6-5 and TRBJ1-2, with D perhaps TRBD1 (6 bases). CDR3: CASSSGNGIWDNGYTF. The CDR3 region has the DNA TGTGCCAGCAGTTCTGGGAACGGGATCTGGGACAATGGCTACACCTTC.